A single sample is the source of the 26 T cell receptor beta chains below, sequenced in a study of spatial heterogeneity in lung cancer. In TCRdb, the 5' RACE reads were re-called with MiXCR into one record per CDR3 protein. The sample carries roughly 71,000 distinct CDR3 sequences, less than 9.5% recorded once. The time point here: blood at routine non-recurrence follow-up after resection. The material was PBMCs, obtained at follow-up. The origin of the receptors is a female donor with early-stage non-small cell lung cancer.

Only a few counts were recorded for this clonotype. The chain carries TRBV9 and TRBJ2-1; D possibly corresponds to TRBD2 (6 bases). Germline V gene lookup returns CDR1 SGDLS and CDR2 YYNGEE. This CDR3 has 15 amino acids. The germline V and J ends were trimmed by 4 bases and 8 bases, with 19 bases remaining between them. This chain's CDR3 is CASSPYLARPDEQFF. The CDR3 DNA follows: TGTGCCAGCAGCCCCTACCTAGCGCGCCCCGATGAGCAGTTCTTC.

This clonotype was seen more than once but under ten times. V usage is TRBV12-3 or TRBV12-4 and J usage is TRBJ2-3; possible D gene TRBD1, 5 bases. The CDR3 consists of 15 residues. V was trimmed by 7 bases and J by 0 bases, leaving 14 bases between them. The CDR3 DNA is TGTGCCAGCATCAGGGAAGCCGCTAGCACAGATACGCAGTATTTT. It specifies CASIREAASTDTQYF.

The chain joins TRBV7-3 to TRBJ2-1, with a possible D match to TRBD2 (6 bases). In germline, CDR1 is SGHTA, CDR2 FQGTGA. V shed 1 base and J shed 9 bases, with 13 bases lying between them. The CDR3 runs 14 residues. CDR3 loop: CASSLRRESSEQFF. The CDR3 DNA sequence: TGTGCCAGCAGCTTAAGGAGGGAGAGCTCTGAGCAGTTCTTC.

The chain carries TRBV5-1 and TRBJ2-7, with D possibly being TRBD1 (6 bases). Trimming removed 2 bases at V and 3 bases at J, with 9 bases between. CDR1 is SGHRS and CDR2 is YFSETQ in the germline V gene. This CDR3 is built from 13 residues. CDR3 nucleotides: TGCGCCAGCAGCTTTATACAGGGCTACGAGCAGTACTTC. It yields the protein CASSFIQGYEQYF.

This clonotype was detected ten times or more. This chain links TRBV4-2 with TRBJ2-7; the match to TRBD2 covers 10 bases. Looked up from germline, CDR1 is LGHNA and CDR2 is YNFKEQ. J gave up 4 bases and V 1 base, and 4 bases lay outside the gene matches. The CDR3 runs 15 residues. CDR3 protein: CASSQASSGSYEQYF. The DNA of the CDR3 is TGTGCCAGCAGCCAAGCGTCTAGCGGGAGTTACGAGCAGTACTTC.

This sequence joins TRBV9 and TRBJ2-3; the D gene is possibly TRBD2 (7 bases). V lost 2 bases and J lost 2, with 15 bases in between. The germline CDR1 and CDR2 sequences are SGDLS and YYNGEE. This CDR3 is 16 amino acids long. CDR3 residues: CASSVRGGAHTDTQYF. CDR3 DNA sequence: TGTGCCAGCAGCGTCAGAGGGGGGGCACACACAGATACGCAGTATTTT.

This clonotype has ten or more counts. The chain is built from TRBV18 and TRBJ2-7, with D possibly called TRBD1 or TRBD2 (5 bases each). Germline V gene data show CDR1 as KGHSH and CDR2 as LQKENI. V was cut by 0 bases and J by 0 bases, with 9 bases left in between. CDR3 length: 15 amino acids. CDR3 region: CASSPPGTSSYEQYF. The CDR3 DNA sequence: TGTGCCAGCTCACCACCGGGGACCAGCTCCTACGAGCAGTACTTC.

This clonotype showed up many times. The chain recombines TRBV13 with TRBJ1-1, with 7 bases fitting TRBD1. The germline V gene encodes CDR1 PRHDT and CDR2 FYEKMQ (reference sequence). Losses at the gene ends were 1 base for V and 3 bases for J; bases not matched to a gene: 5. The CDR3 totals 15 residues. CDR3 nucleotides: TGTGCCAGCAGCTTAGAAGACAGGGTAGACACTGAAGCTTTCTTT. Translation gives CASSLEDRVDTEAFF. Full variable domain (rest looked up from reference TRBV13 and TRBJ1-1): AAGVIQSPRHLIKEKRETATLKCYPIPRHDTVYWYQQGPGQDPQFLISFYEKMQSDKGSIPDRFSAQQFSDYHSELNMSSLELGDSALYFCASSLEDRVDTEAFFGQGTRLTVV.

This clonotype was seen repeatedly, ten times or more. The chain uses TRBV30 and TRBJ1-2; no clear D gene. Trimming shortened V by 4 bases and J by 4 bases, and 4 bases separated the two germline ends. The CDR3 consists of 10 residues. Germline assignment: CDR1 GTSNPN and CDR2 SVGIG (reference sequence). For the CDR3, the DNA is TGTGCCTGGAAGGTCTATGGCTACACCTTC. As protein: CAWKVYGYTF. The variable domain in full, completed from reference TRBV30 and TRBJ1-2, reads SQTIHQWPATLVQPVGSPLSLECTVEGTSNPNLYWYRQAAGRGLQLLFYSVGIGQISSEVPQNLSASRPQDRQFILSSKKLLLSDSGFYLCAWKVYGYTFGSGTRLTVV.

This clonotype has more than one count but fewer than ten. J is TRBJ2-1 and V is TRBV6-5; 12 bases line up with TRBD2. Unmatched junction bases numbered 12, after V lost 8 bases and J lost 10 bases. CDR3 length: 15 residues. Looked up from germline, CDR1 is MNHEY and CDR2 is SVGAGI. The CDR3 bases are TGTGCCAGCCACTCCCCGGGACTAGCGGGTCTCGAGCAGTTCTTC. The encoded protein is CASHSPGLAGLEQFF.

This clonotype was seen many times. The chain uses TRBV7-9 and TRBJ2-3, with 7 positions matching TRBD2. From germline, CDR1 is SEHNR and CDR2 FQNEAQ (reference sequence). The CDR3 extends over 15 amino acids. V was pared by 5 bases and J by 0 bases, with 5 bases of the junction left unmatched. CDR3 in amino acids: CASSQTSLSTDTQYF. The CDR3 DNA follows: TGTGCCAGCAGCCAGACTAGCCTCAGCACAGATACGCAGTATTTT.

This clonotype was seen ten or more times. V is TRBV7-3 and J is TRBJ2-1, with 8 bases matching TRBD2. This CDR3 region has 12 residues. J was trimmed by 7 bases and V by 5 bases; bases with no gene match: 1. Germline CDR1 SGHTA, CDR2 FQGTGA. CDR3 loop: CASSPGGNEQFF. In nucleotides, the CDR3 is TGTGCCAGCAGCCCGGGGGGGAATGAGCAGTTCTTC.

This clonotype appeared many times. The genes are TRBV7-9 and TRBJ1-2; TRBD1 matches at 10 bases. The junction had 5 bases not matched to a gene; V was cut back by 5 bases and J by 8 bases. The CDR3 has 13 residues. Per germline, CDR1 SEHNR and CDR2 FQNEAQ (reference sequence). This chain's CDR3 is CASSHGTGVGYTF. The DNA for the CDR3 is TGTGCCAGCAGCCACGGGACAGGGGTCGGCTACACCTTC.

V is TRBV29-1 and J is TRBJ2-1; 8 bases line up with TRBD1. The CDR3 extends over 13 amino acids. Per the germline V gene, CDR1 is SQVTM and CDR2 is ANQGSEA. J was trimmed by 8 bases and V by 7 bases; bases with no gene match: 10. As DNA, the CDR3 is TGCAGCGGTTCGGACAGGGAAGTTGATGAGCAGTTCTTC. It encodes CSGSDREVDEQFF.

This clonotype was seen at least ten times. This chain links TRBV20-1 with TRBJ2-5; TRBD2 might be the D (5 bases). This CDR3 spans 14 amino acids. Germline V gene data show CDR1 as DFQATT and CDR2 as SNEGSKA (reference sequence). Deletions cut 3 bases from V and 6 bases from J, with 17 bases between. DNA of the CDR3: TGCAGTGCTAGCCACGCCGGGGTAGGGAAGACCCAGTACTTC. The encoded protein is CSASHAGVGKTQYF.

Many counts were recorded for this clonotype. The V call is TRBV6-1, the J call TRBJ2-1; no definite D call. Per the germline V gene, CDR1 is MNHNS and CDR2 is SASEGT. Trimming took 2 bases from V and 7 from J, leaving 18 bases between them. The CDR3 totals 16 residues. Here the CDR3 DNA reads TGTGCCAGCAGTGAATTGAACTACCCTATCGCAAATGAGCAGTTCTTC. This gives the protein CASSELNYPIANEQFF.

This clonotype was detected ten times or more. This chain connects TRBV6-1 to TRBJ2-2; 8 bases match TRBD1. Germline V lookup: CDR1 MNHNS, CDR2 SASEGT. The CDR3 has 16 residues. Trimming cost V 5 bases and J 4 bases; bases outside gene matches: 9. The CDR3 nucleotides are TGTGCCAGCAGTCCCCAACCCGGACAGGGCACCGGGGAGCTGTTTTTT. Translating gives CASSPQPGQGTGELFF.

Ten or more counts support this clonotype. This chain links TRBV5-1 with TRBJ1-1; no clear D. The CDR3 covers 13 residues. V gave up 0 bases and J gave up 2 bases, with 5 bases separating them. From germline, CDR1 is SGHRS and CDR2 YFSETQ. Here the CDR3 reads CASSLDVNTEAFF. The CDR3 DNA reads TGCGCCAGCAGCTTGGACGTTAACACTGAAGCTTTCTTT.

This clonotype occurred many times. The chain recombines TRBV7-3 with TRBJ2-3; D gene ambiguous. Germline loops: CDR1 SGHTA, CDR2 FQGTGA. V gave up 2 bases and J gave up 2 bases, with 8 bases separating them. CDR3 length equals 14 residues. The CDR3 bases are TGTGCCAGCAGCTTAGAAAGCTACACAGATACGCAGTATTTT. Protein product: CASSLESYTDTQYF. Complete variable domain (other parts from reference TRBV7-3 and TRBJ2-3): GAGVSQTPSNKVTEKGKYVELRCDPISGHTALYWYRQSLGQGPEFLIYFQGTGAADDSGLPNDRFFAVRPEGSVSTLKIQRTERGDSAVYLCASSLESYTDTQYFGPGTRLTVL.

There are many counts of this clonotype. V is TRBV29-1 and J is TRBJ1-1; D is possibly TRBD1 (6 bases). Trimming left V 5 bases short and J 1 base short, with 11 bases between. The CDR3 is 13 amino acids. The V gene's germline CDR1 is SQVTM and CDR2 ANQGSEA. Written as DNA, the CDR3 is TGCAGCGTTTCTAGGGGGAGGAACACTGAAGCTTTCTTT. This sequence encodes CSVSRGRNTEAFF.

This clonotype was counted ten times or more. This chain joins TRBV20-1 and TRBJ2-1; the match to TRBD2 covers 14 bases. CDR1 is DFQATT and CDR2 is SNEGSKA in the germline V gene (reference sequence). The CDR3 has 14 residues. J gave up 9 bases and V 6 bases, and 7 bases lay outside the gene matches. CDR3 sequence reads: CSATGTSGSGEQFF. The DNA for the CDR3 is TGCAGTGCGACCGGGACTAGCGGGAGTGGTGAGCAGTTCTTC.

V is TRBV30 and J is TRBJ1-1; TRBD1 matches 7 bases. Germline CDR1 and CDR2: GTSNPN and SVGIG (reference sequence). The CDR3 extends over 14 amino acids. V lost 8 bases to trimming and J lost 3 bases; unmatched junction nucleotides: 12. CDR3 sequence: CAAKTGLRDTEAFF. The CDR3 DNA follows: TGTGCCGCTAAGACAGGGCTGAGGGACACTGAAGCTTTCTTT.

In its sample, this clonotype was seen many times. The CDR3, as DNA: TGCAGTGCTCCCCTCCAGGCCCAGGAGGTCTTTAGCAATCAGCCCCAGCATTTT. It is translated as CSAPLQAQEVFSNQPQHF. The chain couples TRBV20-1 to TRBJ1-5; unclear D gene. Trimming took 5 bases from V and 0 from J, leaving 23 bases between them. Germline CDR1 and CDR2: DFQATT and SNEGSKA (reference sequence). This CDR3 region has 18 residues.

In this sample, this clonotype turned up many times. The V call is TRBV5-1, the J call TRBJ1-2; TRBD1 matches at 9 bases. The germline CDR1 and CDR2 sequences are SGHRS and YFSETQ. There are 14 residues in the CDR3. Trimming took 5 bases from V and 5 from J; bases not matched to a gene: 7. In DNA form, the CDR3 reads TGCGCCAGCAGAGATGGACAGGGGATGTATGGCTACACCTTC. This translates into CASRDGQGMYGYTF.

This clonotype was detected a few times. This rearrangement joins TRBV20-1 to TRBJ2-5, with D perhaps matching TRBD2 (5 bases). The CDR3 is 12 residues long. Germline values: CDR1 DFQATT, CDR2 SNEGSKA (reference sequence). The V end lost 7 bases, the J end lost 3 bases, and 12 bases lay between the germline ends. This chain's CDR3 is CSVRRAKETQYF. As DNA, the CDR3 is TGCAGTGTTCGGCGGGCCAAAGAGACCCAGTACTTC.

This chain links TRBV5-1 with TRBJ1-4, with 7 bases identical to TRBD1. Germline V CDR1 and CDR2: SGHRS, YFSETQ. After removal of 3 bases from V and 8 bases from J, the junction contained 4 bases not matched to a gene. The CDR3 contains 13 residues. The CDR3 DNA is TGCGCCAGCAGCTCGGGGACAGCGGAAAAACTGTTTTTT. Protein product: CASSSGTAEKLFF. Based on the CDR3 plus reference TRBV5-1 and TRBJ1-4, the full variable domain is KAGVTQTPRYLIKTRGQQVTLSCSPISGHRSVSWYQQTPGQGLQFLFEYFSETQRNKGNFPGRFSGRQFSNSRSEMNVSTLELGDSALYLCASSSGTAEKLFFGSGTQLSVL.